This T cell receptor beta chain is from a study of PD-1 blockade in classical Hodgkin lymphoma (dated by TCRdb to 2020 to 2022). Context from the whole study: Nivolumab dosing was 3 mg/kg intravenously every 2 weeks, continuing until either disease progression or unacceptable toxicity. A peripheral blood immune signature of response to PD-1 blockade in classical Hodgkin lymphoma was defined using TCR beta sequencing and CyTOF. The investigation overall reported the following: Patients starting nivolumab less than 1 year after ASCT had lower diversity and were excluded from later analyses to avoid confounding by immune reconstitution. Baseline TCR diversity was reported as lower in newly diagnosed patients than in healthy donors, and lower still in relapsed/refractory patients. By C4D1, a significant rise was seen in CD4+ TCR diversity but not in CD8+ TCR diversity (p=0.0027 vs p=0.16), and the rise was most apparent among complete responders (p=0.02). Trial patients with a complete response had baseline diversity similar to that of newly diagnosed patients, while partial responders and progressors had significantly lower diversity. The study covered only a single clinical trial cohort, and the causes of the repertoire differences, possibly disease activity or prior therapy, were still not defined.

Reading the label with the study, this specimen's time point is: cycle 2 day 1 (C2D1) of nivolumab. All trial patients had relapsed after autologous stem cell transplantation, with cohorts A, B and C differing in prior brentuximab vedotin exposure. The trial cohort was composed of 56 patients with relapsed/refractory classical Hodgkin lymphoma, for whom complete response, partial response or progressive disease was recorded as best overall response. Trial patients were treated with single-agent nivolumab in the multi-cohort phase II CheckMate 205 trial. An independent review committee assessed best overall response using the 2007 International Working Group response criteria. PBMCs from the trial were collected at three points: immediately before nivolumab initiation (C1D1), and during therapy at cycle 2 day 1 and cycle 4 day 1. Peripheral blood was collected in 8 mL Vacutainer Cell Preparation Tubes, from which PBMCs were isolated by centrifugation and then cryopreserved.

A note on this clone: Its antigen is unknown. Per-base qualities were not stored, and no clone one base away is much larger.

Between the V and J ends, shortened by 4 bases and 0 bases respectively, the junction contains 11 bases. Based on the germline V gene, the CDR1 and CDR2 sequences are SGHRS and YFSETQ. Counted from cysteine to phenylalanine, this CDR3 has 14 amino acids. Only the CDR3 region is kept as DNA, spanning 42 bases read in frame from base 1. Genomic DNA was extracted with the Qiagen DNeasy kit from unsorted PBMCs and from negatively selected CD4+ and CD8+ fractions. Amplification of TCR beta CDR3 regions was done by immunoSEQ multiplex PCR with primers that anneal to V and J segments. A synthetic immune receptor repertoire was used to minimize amplification bias, and any remaining bias was removed computationally after sequencing. Turning to the authors' computational methods: Repertoire diversity was quantified as the Shannon entropy index using custom Python scripts. Unsorted, CD4+ and CD8+ repertoires were analyzed separately, except for combined analyses in which CD4+ and CD8+ sequences were merged in silico. A clone was considered expanded if an increase in frequency of at least 2-fold after treatment relative to C1D1 was found, and a pseudocount of 0.5 was applied to clones undetected at baseline. Clones with 0 or 1 copy at C1D1 were classified as singleton clones, and clones with 2 or more copies were classified as non-singleton clones. Clones expanded in unsorted samples were labelled as CD4+, CD8+ or unknown by matching protein sequences in sorted samples from the same patient. Wilcoxon tests were applied to paired samples to test diversity changes from C1D1 to C4D1. The table was pulled from immuneACCESS by TCRdb, which kept in-frame rearrangements only. Such tables lose some clones; where checked, under half of the loss comes from unresolved V genes, and the rest has no known cause. The DNA was the basis for D and trimming; V, J and clone size are from that table. The sample contains tens of thousands of clones, approximately 78% of them found a single time. The ten largest clones add up to around 7.7% of the sample.

This TCR derives from a human donor with classical Hodgkin lymphoma. The material sequenced was peripheral blood mononuclear cells (PBMCs), taken before the second cycle of nivolumab. The chain is encoded by TRBV5-1 joined to TRBJ2-7; the D region possibly corresponds to TRBD1 (6 bases align). The CDR3 protein: CASSVLQGSYEQYF. The base sequence is TGCGCCAGCAGCGTACTACAGGGCTCCTACGAGCAGTACTTC. When the CDR3 is completed using the reference TRBV5-1 and TRBJ2-7 genes on either side, the full variable domain is KAGVTQTPRYLIKTRGQQVTLSCSPISGHRSVSWYQQTPGQGLQFLFEYFSETQRNKGNFPGRFSGRQFSNSRSEMNVSTLELGDSALYLCASSVLQGSYEQYFGPGTRLTVT.